The present T cell receptor (beta chain) was sequenced within a study of follicular helper T cells after annual influenza vaccination. Study-wide results and limits: Day 7 ICOS+CD38+ clones were most often found later in ICOS-CD38- cTfh cells. Each annual vaccination recalled recurring oligoclonal ICOS+CD38+ cTfh clonotypes.

This clone came up a few times. The antigen is not known. The CDR3 runs 15 residues. The germline V gene encodes CDR1 KGHSH and CDR2 LQKENI. V lost 2 bases, J lost 3 bases, and 5 bases stayed unmatched. TCRdb's copy holds only in-frame clones and misses some; the assay was immunoSEQ multiplex PCR. This sample carries 25,000 to 35,000 clones, more than 80% of them seen once, and the ten largest clones take about 1.2%. Time point here: 2014-2015 season, pre-vaccination. Sorted cTfh were non-naive CD4+CXCR5+PD-1+, either ICOS+CD38+ or ICOS-CD38-. The receptor comes from an adult who received the influenza vaccine. The V call is TRBV18, the J call TRBJ2-3; 7 bases line up with TRBD1. The specimen comprised CXCR5+ CD38- circulating T follicular helper cells from blood, sampled on the day of influenza vaccination. Subset in this sample: circulating Tfh, non-naive CD4+CXCR5+PD-1+ (ICOS+CD38+ or ICOS-CD38-). The CDR3 DNA reads as TGTGCCAGCTCACCAAACAGGGGAAGGACAGATACGCAGTATTTT. Residues: CASSPNRGRTDTQYF.